The 14 T cell receptor beta chains given below trace back to one sample, sequenced in a study of tumor-infiltrating lymphocytes in localized non-small cell lung cancer. Clones were sequenced by immunoSEQ multiplex PCR, and TCRdb holds only the in-frame ones, with some missing. The sample includes about 23,000 clones, around 78% of them seen just once. Sequencing was done on a sample of lung tumor tissue. The receptors stem from a human donor with non-small cell lung cancer.

This chain uses TRBV19 with TRBJ1-1; TRBD1 might be the D (6 bases). The length of the CDR3 is 15 residues. CDR1 LNHDA and CDR2 SQIVND come from the germline V gene (reference sequence). V gave up 3 bases and J gave up 4 bases, with 15 bases separating them. CDR3 nucleotide sequence: TGTGCCAGTAGTATCCTGCAGGGGCTGGGCACTGAAGCTTTCTTT. Protein product: CASSILQGLGTEAFF.

This chain uses TRBV19 with TRBJ1-5; D is unresolved. The V gene lost 7 bases and the J gene lost 5 bases, with 21 bases spanning the gap. This CDR3 has 16 residues. Germline-derived CDR1 and CDR2 are LNHDA and SQIVND (reference sequence). CDR3 nucleotides: TGTGCCAGTAAGAATGATATCGGGGTAACTTATCAGCCCCAGCATTTT. Protein sequence: CASKNDIGVTYQPQHF.

The gene calls are TRBV5-8 and TRBJ1-2; D call uncertain. The CDR3 runs to 15 residues. Germline CDR1 SGHTS, CDR2 YDEGEE. V was trimmed by 5 bases and J by 3 bases, leaving 17 bases between them. The CDR3 DNA sequence: TGTGCCAGCAGTGCGGACGGCCGCCAGTACTATGGCTACACCTTC. It is translated as CASSADGRQYYGYTF.

This chain connects TRBV14 to TRBJ2-3; D not resolved. The V end was cut by 1 base, the J end by 2 bases, with 7 bases between. This CDR3 spans 14 amino acids. CDR1 is SGHDN and CDR2 is FVKESK in the germline V gene. CDR3 bases: TGTGCCAGCAGCCAAGTGGCCTACACAGATACGCAGTATTTT. It yields the protein CASSQVAYTDTQYF.

V and J are TRBV5-4 and TRBJ1-1, with D maybe TRBD1 (5 bases). The CDR3 extends over 15 amino acids. Trimming cost V 0 bases and J 1 base, with 10 bases left between them. Germline lookup yields CDR1 SGHNT and CDR2 YYREEE (reference sequence). The CDR3 nucleotides read TGTGCCAGCAGCTTGGGGCAGGGAGGGAACACTGAAGCTTTCTTT. Encoded protein: CASSLGQGGNTEAFF.

The rearrangement joins TRBV7-2 to TRBJ2-1; perhaps TRBD1 as D (6 bases). The CDR3 totals 14 residues. The V gene's germline CDR1 is SGHTA and CDR2 FQGNSA. V was shortened by 6 bases and J by 8 bases, with 17 bases between the two germline ends. The CDR3 region has the DNA TGTGCCAGCAGTCCCGGACAGATAGGGCATGAGCAGTTCTTC. It codes for CASSPGQIGHEQFF. Full variable domain (rest looked up from reference TRBV7-2 and TRBJ2-1): GAGVSQSPSNKVTEKGKDVELRCDPISGHTALYWYRQSLGQGLEFLIYFQGNSAPDKSGLPSDRFSAERTGGSVSTLTIQRTQQEDSAVYLCASSPGQIGHEQFFGPGTRLTVL.

The chain carries TRBV20-1 and TRBJ2-7; D call uncertain. V lost 6 bases and J 2 bases, leaving 5 bases between the germline ends. The germline V gene encodes CDR1 DFQATT and CDR2 SNEGSKA (reference sequence). The CDR3 extends over 10 amino acids. The CDR3 region has the DNA TGCAGTGCCGGTGCCTACGAGCAGTACTTC. This encodes CSAGAYEQYF.

This chain links TRBV11-2 with TRBJ2-3; 9 bases agree with TRBD2. J gave up 6 bases and V 1 base, and 11 bases lay outside the gene matches. This CDR3 has 17 amino acids. The germline V gene has CDR1 SGHAT and CDR2 FQNNGV. CDR3 sequence (DNA): TGTGCCAGCAGCTTAGCCCAAGCGGGGGGCTCCGACGATACGCAGTATTTT. Translating it yields CASSLAQAGGSDDTQYF.

The J gene is TRBJ2-7, the V gene TRBV15; 8 bases line up with TRBD1. Germline V gene sequence: CDR1 LNHNV, CDR2 YYDKDF (reference sequence). J gave up 1 base and V 3 bases, and 2 bases lay outside the gene matches. There are 14 residues in the CDR3. The CDR3 DNA sequence: TGTGCCACCAGCAGGGGACAGGCTTCCTACGAGCAGTACTTC. Its translation is CATSRGQASYEQYF.

The V and J genes are TRBV15 and TRBJ1-3, with D perhaps TRBD1 (5 bases). Germline lookup yields CDR1 LNHNV and CDR2 YYDKDF (reference sequence). The CDR3 is 15 residues long. Trimming shortened V by 2 bases and J by 0 bases, and 8 bases separated the two germline ends. The CDR3 is CATSRTGNSGNTIYF. Here the CDR3 DNA reads TGTGCCACCAGCAGAACAGGAAACTCTGGAAACACCATATATTTT.

The chain links TRBV29-1 to TRBJ2-2; 9 bases agree with TRBD2. CDR3 length: 16 residues. In germline, CDR1 is SQVTM, CDR2 ANQGSEA. With V trimmed by 1 base and J by 0 bases, 3 bases remained unmatched. CDR3 bases: TGCAGCGTTGAAGGGCTAGCGGGGTCGAACACCGGGGAGCTGTTTTTT. Amino acid sequence: CSVEGLAGSNTGELFF.

This clone was seen only once. This chain joins TRBV7-2 and TRBJ2-3; a possible D gene is TRBD2 (5 bases). Germline-derived CDR1 and CDR2 are SGHTA and FQGNSA. The length of the CDR3 is 14 residues. V gave up 1 base and J gave up 6 bases, with 11 bases separating them. CDR3 protein: CASSLEAGRDTQYF. The CDR3 region has the DNA TGTGCCAGCAGCTTAGAGGCGGGCCGGGATACGCAGTATTTT. Full variable domain (rest looked up from reference TRBV7-2 and TRBJ2-3): GAGVSQSPSNKVTEKGKDVELRCDPISGHTALYWYRQSLGQGLEFLIYFQGNSAPDKSGLPSDRFSAERTGGSVSTLTIQRTQQEDSAVYLCASSLEAGRDTQYFGPGTRLTVL.

The chain joins TRBV6-6 to TRBJ1-4; 9 bases agree with TRBD1. The length of the CDR3 is 14 residues. With V trimmed by 6 bases and J by 8 bases, 7 bases remained unmatched. Germline CDR1 and CDR2: MNHNY and SVGAGI (reference sequence). CDR3 sequence: CASSLDRGREKLFF. The CDR3 region has the DNA TGTGCCAGCAGCCTCGACAGGGGGAGGGAAAAACTGTTTTTT.

The chain recombines TRBV5-4 with TRBJ1-2, with D maybe TRBD1 (6 bases). This CDR3 comprises 15 residues. V gave up 0 bases and J gave up 4 bases, with 13 bases separating them. Germline loops: CDR1 SGHNT, CDR2 YYREEE (reference sequence). The CDR3 spells CASSLAGGLGYGYTF. DNA for the CDR3: TGTGCCAGCAGCTTGGCCGGGGGCTTGGGCTATGGCTACACCTTC.